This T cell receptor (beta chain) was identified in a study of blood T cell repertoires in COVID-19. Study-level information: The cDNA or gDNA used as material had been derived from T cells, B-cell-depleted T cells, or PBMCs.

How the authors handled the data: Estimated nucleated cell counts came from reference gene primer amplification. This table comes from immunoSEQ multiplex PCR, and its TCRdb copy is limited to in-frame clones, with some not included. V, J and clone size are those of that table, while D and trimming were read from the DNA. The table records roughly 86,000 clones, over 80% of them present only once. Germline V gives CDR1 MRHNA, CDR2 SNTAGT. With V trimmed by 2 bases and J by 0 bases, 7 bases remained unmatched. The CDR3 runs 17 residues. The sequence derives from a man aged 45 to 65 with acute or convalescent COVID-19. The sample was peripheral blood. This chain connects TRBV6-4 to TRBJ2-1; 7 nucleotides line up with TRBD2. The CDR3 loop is CASSDPGRECSYNEQFF. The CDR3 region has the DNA TGTGCCAGCAGTGACCCTGGGAGGGAGTGCTCCTACAATGAGCAGTTCTTC.